This TCR beta chain comes out of a study of blood T cell repertoires in COVID-19. CDR1 is DFQATT, CDR2 SNEGSKA, per germline (reference sequence). The trim removed 3 bases at V and 6 bases at J, leaving 2 bases unmatched. The CDR3 is 13 residues long. Profiled with immunoSEQ multiplex PCR; TCRdb holds only in-frame clones, not every one. The table includes tens of thousands of clones, approximately 92% detected once. This TCR was recovered from a woman aged 55-75 years with active COVID-19. The sample comprised peripheral blood. The chain couples TRBV20-1 to TRBJ2-2; 9 bases align to TRBD2. CDR3: CSASSGRPGELFF. The DNA for the CDR3 is TGCAGTGCTAGTAGCGGGAGACCCGGGGAGCTGTTTTTT.